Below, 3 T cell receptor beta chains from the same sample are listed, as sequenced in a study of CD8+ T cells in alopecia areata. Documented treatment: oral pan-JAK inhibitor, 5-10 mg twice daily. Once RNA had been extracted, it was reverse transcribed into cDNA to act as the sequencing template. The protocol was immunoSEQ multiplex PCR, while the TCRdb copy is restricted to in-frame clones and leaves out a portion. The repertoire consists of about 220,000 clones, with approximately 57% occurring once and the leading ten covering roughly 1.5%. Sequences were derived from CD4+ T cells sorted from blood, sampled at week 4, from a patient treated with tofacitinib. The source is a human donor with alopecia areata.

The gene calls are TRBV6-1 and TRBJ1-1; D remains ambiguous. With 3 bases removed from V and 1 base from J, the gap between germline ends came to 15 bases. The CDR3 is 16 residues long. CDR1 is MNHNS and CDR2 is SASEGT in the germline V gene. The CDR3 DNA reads TGTGCCAGCAGTGACAGCAGGTGGGGTCCGAACACTGAAGCTTTCTTT. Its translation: CASSDSRWGPNTEAFF.

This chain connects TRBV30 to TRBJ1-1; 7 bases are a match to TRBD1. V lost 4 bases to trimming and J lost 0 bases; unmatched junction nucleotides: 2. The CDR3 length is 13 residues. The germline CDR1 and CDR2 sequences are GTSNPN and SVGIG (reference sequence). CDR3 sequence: CAWTGQVNTEAFF. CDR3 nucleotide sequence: TGTGCCTGGACCGGACAGGTGAACACTGAAGCTTTCTTT.

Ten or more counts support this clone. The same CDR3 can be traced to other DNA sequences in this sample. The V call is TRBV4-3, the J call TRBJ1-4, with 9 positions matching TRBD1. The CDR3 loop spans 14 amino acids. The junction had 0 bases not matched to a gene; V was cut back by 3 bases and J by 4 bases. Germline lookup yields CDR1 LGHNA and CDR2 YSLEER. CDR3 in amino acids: CASSQGQGNEKLFF. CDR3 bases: TGCGCCAGCAGCCAGGGACAGGGTAATGAAAAACTGTTTTTT.